The 3 T cell receptor beta chains in this list originate from one sample, sequenced in a study of technical replicates of blood from a few donors. Clones were sequenced by immunoSEQ multiplex PCR, and TCRdb holds only the in-frame ones, with some missing. The sample carries almost 90,000 clones, about 94% recorded once. The sequencing sample was made of T cells isolated from PBMCs. The receptors here all came from a human donor in good health.

This chain connects TRBV27 to TRBJ1-5; 7 bases match TRBD1. The CDR3 is made up of 14 amino acids. Germline CDR1 MNHEY, CDR2 SMNVEV (reference sequence). The trim removed 5 bases at V and 5 bases at J, leaving 6 bases unmatched. The CDR3 loop is CASSLLGTDQPQHF. DNA of the CDR3: TGTGCCAGCAGTCTCCTCGGGACAGATCAGCCCCAGCATTTT.

The chain has TRBV19 and TRBJ2-7; 9 nucleotides line up with TRBD1. Germline V lookup: CDR1 LNHDA, CDR2 SQIVND (reference sequence). J lost 3 bases, V lost 0 bases, and 12 bases had no gene match. This CDR3 is 18 amino acids long. In DNA, the CDR3 is TGTGCCAGTAGTATAGACCTCACTTACGGGACAGGGCGCTACGAGCAGTACTTC. Protein sequence: CASSIDLTYGTGRYEQYF.

J is TRBJ2-1 and V is TRBV27; D is ambiguous. Trimming shortened V by 4 bases and J by 9 bases, and 10 bases separated the two germline ends. This CDR3 comprises 12 residues. Per germline, CDR1 MNHEY and CDR2 SMNVEV (reference sequence). CDR3 sequence: CASSSAGGEQFF. The DNA of the CDR3 is TGTGCCAGCAGTTCCGCTGGCGGTGAGCAGTTCTTC.